These 20 T cell receptor beta chains were all obtained from the same sample, sequenced in a study of T cell responses to AZD1222 COVID-19 vaccine. The method was immunoSEQ multiplex PCR; TCRdb's version includes in-frame clones alone and lacks a portion of them. The repertoire consists of 130,000 or so clones, with 90% to 95% occurring once and the leading ten covering around 7%. Sequencing used peripheral blood, obtained on day 0 of AZD1222 vaccination. All receptors come from an adult in good health.

V usage is TRBV15 and J usage is TRBJ2-1; perhaps TRBD1 as D (5 bases). This CDR3 is built from 17 residues. Germline CDR1 and CDR2: LNHNV and YYDKDF (reference sequence). The V end was cut by 3 bases, the J end by 0 bases, with 15 bases between. Written as DNA, the CDR3 is TGTGCCACCAGCAGCCACCTCACAGGCTACTCCTACAATGAGCAGTTCTTC. Translation gives CATSSHLTGYSYNEQFF.

The chain uses TRBV5-6 and TRBJ2-4; D is undetermined. Germline values: CDR1 SGHDT, CDR2 YYEEEE. V was pared by 0 bases and J by 7 bases, with 11 bases between. The length of the CDR3 is 14 residues. In DNA, the CDR3 is TGTGCCAGCAGCTTGGCTTTCGGGCGCAACATTCAGTACTTC. Its translation: CASSLAFGRNIQYF.

V and J are TRBV28 and TRBJ2-2; 9 nucleotides line up with TRBD1. Germline CDR1 reads MDHEN; CDR2 reads SYDVKM. This CDR3 comprises 16 residues. Unmatched junction bases numbered 11, after V lost 10 bases and J lost 2 bases. This CDR3 is CATQTWGQGNTGELFF. In DNA form, the CDR3 reads TGTGCCACCCAGACCTGGGGACAGGGAAACACCGGGGAGCTGTTTTTT.

The sample holds one count of this clone. This rearrangement joins TRBV10-1 to TRBJ2-7; TRBD2 matches 7 bases. This CDR3 region has 15 residues. Germline V gives CDR1 WNHNN, CDR2 SYGVQD (reference sequence). Trimming took 3 bases from V and 1 from J; bases not matched to a gene: 6. CDR3 nucleotide sequence: TGCGCCAGCAGTGATGCTAGCGGAGAATCCTACGAGCAGTACTTC. This codes for CASSDASGESYEQYF.

The chain recombines TRBV5-8 with TRBJ1-4, with D uncertain. Trimming took off 4 bases at V and 8 bases at J, with 15 bases between the two ends. The CDR3 is 14 residues long. Germline V gene sequence: CDR1 SGHTS, CDR2 YDEGEE. The CDR3 reads CASSRIDLEEKLFF. The CDR3 DNA reads TGTGCCAGCAGCAGGATAGACTTGGAAGAAAAACTGTTTTTT.

J is TRBJ2-7 and V is TRBV7-8; 8 bases map to TRBD1. The CDR3 is made up of 15 amino acids. The germline gives CDR1 SGHVS, CDR2 FQNEAQ. V lost 3 bases and J lost 2; bases outside the gene matches: 6. The CDR3 sequence is CASSFSRGQTYEQYF. CDR3 DNA sequence: TGTGCCAGCAGCTTTAGCAGGGGGCAAACCTACGAGCAGTACTTC.

This chain links TRBV2 with TRBJ1-4; a weak D match, TRBD1 (6 bases). This CDR3 is built from 16 residues. Germline CDR1 reads SNHLY; CDR2 reads FYNNEI. The V and J ends lost 5 bases and 3 bases respectively, with 16 bases between them. CDR3 bases: TGTGCCAGCAGTAGGGGGTCGCGGGGAGCTAATGAAAAACTGTTTTTT. Encoded protein: CASSRGSRGANEKLFF. Full variable domain (rest looked up from reference TRBV2 and TRBJ1-4): EPEVTQTPSHQVTQMGQEVILRCVPISNHLYFYWYRQILGQKVEFLVSFYNNEISEKSEIFDDQFSVERPDGSNFTLKIRSTKLEDSAMYFCASSRGSRGANEKLFFGSGTQLSVL.

The chain couples TRBV4-3 to TRBJ2-3; no clear D gene. V was clipped by 0 bases and J by 5 bases, with 18 bases between them. Per the germline V gene, CDR1 is LGHNA and CDR2 is YSLEER. The CDR3 covers 17 residues. The CDR3 region is CASSQDLAESFGDTQYF. The CDR3 region has the DNA TGCGCCAGCAGCCAAGATCTGGCAGAATCCTTCGGAGATACGCAGTATTTT.

The chain couples TRBV5-5 to TRBJ1-3; perhaps TRBD1 as D (5 bases). V lost 0 bases, J lost 0 bases, and 7 bases lay in between. Germline CDR1 reads SGHKS; CDR2 reads YYEKEE (reference sequence). This CDR3 is 15 amino acids long. The CDR3 sequence: CASSLGTGSGNTIYF. CDR3 in DNA: TGTGCCAGCAGCTTGGGAACAGGCTCTGGAAACACCATATATTTT.

The chain combines TRBV13 with TRBJ1-3; D remains unclear. CDR3 length: 17 amino acids. V gave up 7 bases and J gave up 1 base, with 20 bases separating them. Germline CDR1 reads PRHDT; CDR2 reads FYEKMQ (reference sequence). CDR3 coding DNA: TGTGCCAGCACCTCCCTAGTCCTGGCCGCATCTGGAAACACCATATATTTT. This codes for CASTSLVLAASGNTIYF.

The rearrangement joins TRBV7-2 to TRBJ2-7; TRBD1 or TRBD2 may be the D gene (5 bases each). CDR3 length: 12 residues. V dropped 1 base and J dropped 6 bases, with 7 bases sitting between them. In germline, CDR1 is SGHTA, CDR2 FQGNSA. CDR3 sequence (DNA): TGTGCCAGCAGCTTAGTGAGGGGCGAGCAGTACTTC. Protein: CASSLVRGEQYF.

The chain has TRBV27 and TRBJ2-1; D remains unclear. V lost 4 bases to trimming and J lost 0 bases, with 7 bases between them. Germline assignment: CDR1 MNHEY and CDR2 SMNVEV (reference sequence). This CDR3 is 14 amino acids long. CDR3 sequence (DNA): TGTGCCAGCAGTTCTCTAAGCTCCTACAATGAGCAGTTCTTC. This codes for CASSSLSSYNEQFF.

The rearrangement links TRBV10-1 to TRBJ2-5; D is unresolved. Germline lookup yields CDR1 WNHNN and CDR2 SYGVQD (reference sequence). V lost 4 bases, J lost 1 base, and 7 bases lay in between. The CDR3 has 13 residues. The CDR3 protein is CASSGRLQETQYF. CDR3 in DNA: TGCGCCAGCAGTGGGCGGCTCCAAGAGACCCAGTACTTC.

This clone has just a few counts. This chain joins TRBV4-3 and TRBJ2-7; 8 positions agree with TRBD1. The V and J ends lost 1 base and 2 bases, in that order; junction bases with no gene match: 4. The CDR3 runs to 15 residues. CDR1 and CDR2 (germline): LGHNA, YSLEER. Here the CDR3 DNA reads TGCGCCAGCAGCCAAGTGCAGGGGGCCGCCTACGAGCAGTACTTC. Protein: CASSQVQGAAYEQYF.

The rearrangement uses TRBV7-9 and TRBJ2-3; D perhaps matches TRBD2 (5 bases). This CDR3 contains 16 residues. CDR1 is SEHNR and CDR2 is FQNEAQ in the germline V gene (reference sequence). The germline V and J ends were trimmed by 5 bases and 8 bases, with 23 bases remaining between them. The DNA of the CDR3 is TGTGCCAGCAGCGCCGGGGTGGGCGGCCCTTTGCGTACGCAGTATTTT. Translated, it gives CASSAGVGGPLRTQYF.

The gene calls are TRBV24-1 and TRBJ2-7; the D gene is possibly TRBD2 (5 bases). The CDR3 spans 11 residues. CDR1 is KGHDR and CDR2 is SFDVKD in the germline V gene. Deletions cut 9 bases from V and 5 bases from J, with 10 bases between. CDR3 coding DNA: TGTGCCACCGCGGGTAGGGACGAGCAGTACTTC. Translating gives CATAGRDEQYF.

The genes are TRBV7-7 and TRBJ2-1; TRBD1 agrees at 10 bases. This CDR3 has 17 residues. Germline V gene data show CDR1 as SSHAT and CDR2 as FNYEAQ (reference sequence). The V segment lost 5 bases and the J segment 1 base; nucleotides outside the gene matches: 8. The CDR3 bases are TGTGCCAGCAGCCCAGCCCCGGGACAGGGGTCCTACAATGAGCAGTTCTTC. This translates into CASSPAPGQGSYNEQFF.

The gene calls are TRBV5-6 and TRBJ2-3; TRBD2 might be the D (6 bases). The V and J ends lost 4 bases and 2 bases respectively, with 14 bases between them. The CDR3 extends over 15 amino acids. Per germline, CDR1 SGHDT and CDR2 YYEEEE. CDR3 sequence: CASSMTRRDTDTQYF. CDR3 in DNA: TGTGCCAGCAGCATGACTAGAAGGGACACAGATACGCAGTATTTT.

This clone was seen more than once but under ten times. V is TRBV23-1 and J is TRBJ2-1, with D possibly being TRBD2 (5 bases). TRBV23-1 is an ORF, with its function uncertain. With 0 bases removed from V and 4 bases from J, the gap between germline ends came to 19 bases. CDR3 size: 18 residues. CDR3 residues: CASSQSTPPRGLYNEQFF. As DNA, the CDR3 is TGCGCCAGCAGTCAATCCACTCCCCCCAGAGGGCTGTACAATGAGCAGTTCTTC.

J is TRBJ2-2 and V is TRBV30; tentative D call: TRBD2 (7 bases). Trimming took 5 bases from V and 2 from J, leaving 12 bases between them. This CDR3 contains 14 residues. Germline CDR1 is GTSNPN and CDR2 is SVGIG (reference sequence). CDR3 residues: CAWRGAVNTGELFF. The CDR3 region has the DNA TGTGCCTGGCGGGGGGCCGTAAACACCGGGGAGCTGTTTTTT.